This T cell receptor (beta chain) was captured by sequencing in a study of blood T cell repertoires in COVID-19. Study as a whole: The United States, Italy and Spain provided the acute and convalescent COVID-19 samples. The analysed material was cDNA or gDNA that came from T cells, B-cell-depleted T cells, or PBMCs.

Germline CDR1 LNHDA, CDR2 SQIVND (reference sequence). This CDR3 spans 11 amino acids. Per the study methods: Amplification with reference gene primers provided the estimates of nucleated cell counts. The assay was immunoSEQ multiplex PCR, and TCRdb's table has in-frame clones only and misses some. V and J calls plus clone size are reproduced from that table; the DNA served to infer D and trimming. This table has 95,000 to 110,000 clones, 87% appearing once. Comments on this clone: The junction shows a germline mismatch at one end, possibly a read error.

The sequencing sample was made of peripheral blood. This receptor was identified in a man between 45 and 60 years old in a cohort sampled during active COVID-19. The V gene is TRBV19, the J gene TRBJ1-2; 9 positions agree with TRBD1. The CDR3 region is CASSIRDRAFF. The CDR3, as DNA: TGTGCCAGTAGTATCCGGGACAGGGCTTTTTTC. The variable domain in full, with the rest retrieved from reference TRBV19 and TRBJ1-2, is DGGITQSPKYLFRKEGQNVTLSCEQNLNHDAMYWYRQDPGQGLRLIYYSQIVNDFQKGDIAEGYSVSREKKESFPLTVTSAQKNPTAFYLCASSIRDRAFFGSGTRLTVV.